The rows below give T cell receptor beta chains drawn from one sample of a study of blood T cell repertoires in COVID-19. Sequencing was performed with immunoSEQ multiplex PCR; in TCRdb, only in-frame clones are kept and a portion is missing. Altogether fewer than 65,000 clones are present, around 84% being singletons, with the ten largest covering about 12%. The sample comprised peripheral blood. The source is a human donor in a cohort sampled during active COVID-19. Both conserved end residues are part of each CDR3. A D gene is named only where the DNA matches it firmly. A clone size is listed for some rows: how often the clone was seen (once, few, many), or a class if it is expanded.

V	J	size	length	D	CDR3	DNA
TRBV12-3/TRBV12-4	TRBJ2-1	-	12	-	CASSFGPNEQFF	TGTGCCAGCAGTTTTGGGCCGAATGAGCAGTTCTTC
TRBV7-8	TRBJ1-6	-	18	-	CASSRLQGLPQSNSPLHF	TGTGCCAGCAGCCGCCTCCAGGGCCTCCCTCAGTCGAATTCACCCCTCCACTTT
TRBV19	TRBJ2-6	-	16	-	CASSIAGGTGANVLTF	TGTGCCAGTAGTATAGCTGGGGGCACTGGGGCCAACGTCCTGACTTTC
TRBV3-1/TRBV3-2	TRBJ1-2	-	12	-	CASSRGEYGYTF	TGTGCCAGCAGCCGGGGGGAATATGGCTACACCTTC
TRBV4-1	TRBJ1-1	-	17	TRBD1	CASSRLMPRDSYTEAFF	TGCGCCAGCAGCCGCTTAATGCCCCGGGACAGCTACACTGAAGCTTTCTTT
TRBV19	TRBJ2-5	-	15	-	CASSIRGSPQETQYF	TGTGCCAGTAGTATTAGGGGGAGCCCCCAAGAGACCCAGTACTTC
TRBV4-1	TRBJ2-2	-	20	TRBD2	CASSPDGGTSGGSGTGELFF	TGCGCCAGCAGCCCTGACGGTGGGACTAGCGGGGGATCCGGCACCGGGGAGCTGTTTTTT
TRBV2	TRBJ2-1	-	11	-	CANSRYNEQFF	TGTGCCAACAGCAGGTACAATGAGCAGTTCTTC
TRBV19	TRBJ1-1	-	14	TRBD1	CASSAQQGITEAFF	TGTGCCAGTAGTGCGCAACAGGGGATCACTGAAGCTTTCTTT
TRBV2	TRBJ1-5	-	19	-	CASSLRGGGGELSNQPQHF	TGTGCCAGCAGTTTACGGGGCGGTGGGGGCGAGTTAAGCAATCAGCCCCAGCATTTT
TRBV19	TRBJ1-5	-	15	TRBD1	CASSIGPLGGQPQHF	TGTGCCAGTAGTATAGGCCCATTAGGGGGCCAGCCCCAGCATTTT
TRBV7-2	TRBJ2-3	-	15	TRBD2	CASSLAIAGKGTQYF	TGTGCCAGCAGCTTAGCGATAGCGGGTAAAGGTACGCAGTATTTT
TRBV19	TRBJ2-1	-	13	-	CASSWSSYNEQFF	TGTGCCAGTAGTTGGAGCTCCTACAATGAGCAGTTCTTC
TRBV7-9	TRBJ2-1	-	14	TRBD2	CASSEGGLADEQFF	TGTGCCAGCAGCGAGGGGGGACTAGCGGATGAGCAGTTCTTC
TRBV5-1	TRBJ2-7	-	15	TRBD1	CASSPGQGAIAEQYF	TGCGCCAGCAGTCCGGGACAGGGTGCGATCGCCGAGCAGTACTTC
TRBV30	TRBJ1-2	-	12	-	CAWSGGDYGYTF	TGTGCCTGGAGCGGCGGAGACTATGGCTACACCTTC
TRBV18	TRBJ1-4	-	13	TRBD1	CASSPQGGEKLFF	TGTGCCAGCTCACCACAAGGGGGCGAAAAACTGTTTTTT
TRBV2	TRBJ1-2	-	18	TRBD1	CASTILRDRMRRHYGYTF	TGTGCCAGCACTATACTCCGGGACAGGATGAGGCGTCACTATGGCTACACCTTC
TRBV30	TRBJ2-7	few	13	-	CAWSRGHSYEQYF	TGTGCCTGGAGCCGAGGGCACTCCTACGAGCAGTACTTC
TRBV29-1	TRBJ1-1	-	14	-	CSVNPRGVNTEAFF	TGCAGCGTTAACCCCAGGGGCGTGAACACTGAAGCTTTCTTT
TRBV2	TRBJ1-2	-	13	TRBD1	CASSDRGHYGYTF	TGTGCCAGCAGTGATAGGGGGCATTATGGCTACACCTTC
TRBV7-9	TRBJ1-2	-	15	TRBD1	CASSLAGRQGDGYTF	TGTGCCAGCAGCTTAGCAGGGAGACAGGGGGACGGCTACACCTTC
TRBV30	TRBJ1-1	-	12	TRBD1	CAWSPGQGEAFF	TGTGCCTGGAGCCCGGGACAGGGTGAAGCTTTCTTT
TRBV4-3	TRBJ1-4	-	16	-	CASSPGRTGGNEKLFF	TGCGCCAGCAGCCCAGGACGGACCGGGGGTAATGAAAAACTGTTTTTT
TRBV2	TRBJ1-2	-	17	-	CARGKVDTATPHYGYTF	TGTGCCAGGGGTAAGGTGGACACCGCTACCCCCCACTATGGCTACACCTTC
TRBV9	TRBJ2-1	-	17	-	CASSLSGVPASYNEQFF	TGTGCCAGCAGCTTATCGGGAGTTCCCGCCTCCTACAATGAGCAGTTCTTC
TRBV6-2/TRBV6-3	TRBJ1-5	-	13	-	CASSNRVFQPQHF	TGTGCCAGCAGTAACAGGGTATTCCAGCCCCAGCATTTT
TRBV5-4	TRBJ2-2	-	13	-	CASSSKNTGELFF	TGTGCCAGCAGCTCCAAGAACACCGGGGAGCTGTTTTTT
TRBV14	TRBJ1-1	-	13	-	CASSALVRTEAFF	TGTGCCAGCAGCGCCCTCGTTCGGACTGAAGCTTTCTTT
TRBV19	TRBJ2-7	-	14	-	CASSISQPPYEQYF	TGTGCCAGTAGTATCTCACAACCGCCCTACGAGCAGTACTTC
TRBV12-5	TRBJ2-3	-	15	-	CASGLTVGVTDTQYF	TGTGCTAGTGGTTTAACGGTAGGGGTCACAGATACGCAGTATTTT
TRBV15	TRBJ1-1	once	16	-	CATSRGIQGHNTEAFF	TGTGCCACCAGCAGAGGGATACAGGGACATAACACTGAAGCTTTCTTT
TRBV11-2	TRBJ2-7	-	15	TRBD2	CASSPLADPGYEQYF	TGTGCCAGCAGCCCCCTAGCGGACCCGGGCTACGAGCAGTACTTC
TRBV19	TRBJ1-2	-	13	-	CASSESLLYGYTF	TGTGCCAGTAGTGAGAGCCTCCTCTATGGCTACACCTTC
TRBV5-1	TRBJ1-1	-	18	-	CASSYASGGVIKNTEAFF	TGCGCCAGCAGCTATGCCTCGGGGGGCGTTATCAAGAACACTGAAGCTTTCTTT
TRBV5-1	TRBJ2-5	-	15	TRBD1	CASGTGTGPQETQYF	TGCGCCAGCGGTACTGGGACAGGGCCCCAAGAGACCCAGTACTTC
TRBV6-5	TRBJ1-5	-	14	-	CASSYSMGAQPQHF	TGTGCCAGCAGTTACTCGATGGGAGCTCAGCCCCAGCATTTT
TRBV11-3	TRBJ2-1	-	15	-	CASSLDGTPEDEQFF	TGTGCCAGCAGCTTAGATGGGACTCCTGAGGATGAGCAGTTCTTC
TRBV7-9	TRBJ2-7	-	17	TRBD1	CASSLPAGTGGVYEQYF	TGTGCCAGCAGTCTACCCGCCGGGACAGGGGGCGTTTACGAGCAGTACTTC
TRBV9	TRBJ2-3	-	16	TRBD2	CASSVGGGHMTDTQYF	TGTGCCAGCAGCGTAGGCGGGGGGCATATGACAGATACGCAGTATTTT
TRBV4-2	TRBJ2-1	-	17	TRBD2	CASSQDGLQRGGNEQFF	TGTGCCAGCAGCCAAGATGGGCTTCAGCGGGGCGGGAATGAGCAGTTCTTC
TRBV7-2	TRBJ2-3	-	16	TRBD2	CASSLLAGGRADTQYF	TGTGCCAGCAGCCTCTTAGCGGGGGGGCGGGCAGATACGCAGTATTTT
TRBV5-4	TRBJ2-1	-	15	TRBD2	CVSSSLAGGPREQFF	TGTGTCAGCAGCTCACTAGCGGGAGGGCCACGTGAGCAGTTCTTC
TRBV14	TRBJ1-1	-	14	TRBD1	CASSLTGSGTEAFF	TGTGCCAGCAGCCTGACAGGGAGTGGAACTGAAGCTTTCTTT
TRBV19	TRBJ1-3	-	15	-	CASSYGISSGNTIYF	TGTGCCAGTAGTTACGGGATCAGCTCTGGAAACACCATATATTTT
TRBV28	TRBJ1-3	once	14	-	CASRPTTSRNTIYF	TGTGCCAGCAGGCCCACGACAAGCAGAAACACCATATATTTT
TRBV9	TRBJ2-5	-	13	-	CASSVDLDLTQYF	TGTGCCAGCAGCGTGGACTTGGACTTAACCCAGTACTTC
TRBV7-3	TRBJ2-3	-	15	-	CASSPDTLYTDTQYF	TGTGCCAGCAGCCCCGACACGTTATACACAGATACGCAGTATTTT
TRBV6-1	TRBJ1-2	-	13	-	CASSETQDRGYTF	TGTGCCAGCAGTGAAACACAGGATCGAGGCTACACCTTC
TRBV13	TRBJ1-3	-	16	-	CASSLGWSSSGNTIYF	TGTGCCAGCAGCTTAGGGTGGTCGAGCTCTGGAAACACCATATATTTT
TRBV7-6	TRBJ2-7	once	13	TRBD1	CASSLQGADEQYF	TGTGCCAGCAGCTTACAGGGGGCTGACGAGCAGTACTTC
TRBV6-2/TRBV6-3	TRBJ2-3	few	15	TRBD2	CASSSGTSHTDTQYF	TGTGCCAGCAGTTCCGGGACTAGCCACACAGATACGCAGTATTTT